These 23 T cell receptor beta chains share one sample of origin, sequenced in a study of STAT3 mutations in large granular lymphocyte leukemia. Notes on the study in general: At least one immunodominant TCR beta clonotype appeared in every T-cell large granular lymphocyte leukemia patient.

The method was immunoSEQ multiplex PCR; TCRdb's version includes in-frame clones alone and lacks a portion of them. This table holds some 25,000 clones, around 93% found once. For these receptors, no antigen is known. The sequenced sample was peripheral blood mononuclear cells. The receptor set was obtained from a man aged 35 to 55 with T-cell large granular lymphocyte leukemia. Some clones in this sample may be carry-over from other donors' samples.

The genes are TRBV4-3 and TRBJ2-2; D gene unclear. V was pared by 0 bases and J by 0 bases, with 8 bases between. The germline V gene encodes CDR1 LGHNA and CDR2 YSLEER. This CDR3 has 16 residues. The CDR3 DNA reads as TGCGCCAGCAGCCAAGATATGGCCCCGAACACCGGGGAGCTGTTTTTT. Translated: CASSQDMAPNTGELFF.

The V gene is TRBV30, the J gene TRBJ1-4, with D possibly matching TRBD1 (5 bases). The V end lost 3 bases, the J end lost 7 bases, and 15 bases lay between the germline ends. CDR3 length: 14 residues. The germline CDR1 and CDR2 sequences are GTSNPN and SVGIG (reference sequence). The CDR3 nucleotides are TGTGCCTGGAGGGACACGGGGAATGCTGAAAAACTGTTTTTT. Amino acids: CAWRDTGNAEKLFF.

CDR3 in amino acids: CASSPSSTNEKLFF. The CDR3 DNA is TGCGCCAGCAGCCCCAGTTCAACTAATGAAAAACTGTTTTTT. The chain employs TRBV5-1 and TRBJ1-4; D unresolved. V was clipped by 4 bases and J by 0 bases, with 7 bases between them. In germline, CDR1 is SGHRS, CDR2 YFSETQ. The CDR3 contains 14 residues.

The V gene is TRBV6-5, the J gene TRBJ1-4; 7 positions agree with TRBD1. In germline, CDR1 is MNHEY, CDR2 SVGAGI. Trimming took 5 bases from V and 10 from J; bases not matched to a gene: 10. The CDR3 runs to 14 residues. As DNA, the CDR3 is TGTGCCAGCAGTGGCTACAGGGGAGACAGAAAACTGTTTTTT. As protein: CASSGYRGDRKLFF.

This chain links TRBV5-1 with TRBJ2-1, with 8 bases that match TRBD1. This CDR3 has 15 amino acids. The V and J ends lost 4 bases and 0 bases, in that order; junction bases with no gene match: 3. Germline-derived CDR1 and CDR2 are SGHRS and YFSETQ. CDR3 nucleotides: TGCGCCAGCAGCCGACAGGGGAGCTCCTACAATGAGCAGTTCTTC. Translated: CASSRQGSSYNEQFF.

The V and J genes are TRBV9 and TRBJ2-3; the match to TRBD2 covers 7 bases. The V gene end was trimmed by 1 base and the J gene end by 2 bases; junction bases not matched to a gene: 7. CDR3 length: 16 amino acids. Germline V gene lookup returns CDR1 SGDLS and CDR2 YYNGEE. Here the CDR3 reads CASSVFGGSATDTQYF. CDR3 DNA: TGTGCCAGCAGCGTATTCGGGGGGTCGGCCACAGATACGCAGTATTTT.

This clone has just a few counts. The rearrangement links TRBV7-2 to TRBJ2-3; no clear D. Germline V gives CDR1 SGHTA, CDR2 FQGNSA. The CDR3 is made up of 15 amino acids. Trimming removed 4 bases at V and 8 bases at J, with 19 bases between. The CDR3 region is CASSSHPADAVTQYF. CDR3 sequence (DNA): TGTGCCAGCAGCTCACACCCCGCAGACGCCGTTACGCAGTATTTT.

CDR3 amino acids: CASSPGGDTQYF. As DNA, the CDR3 is TGTGCCAGCTCACCCGGGGGGGATACGCAGTATTTT. The V call is TRBV18, the J call TRBJ2-3, with 7 bases lining up with TRBD2. Germline loops: CDR1 KGHSH, CDR2 LQKENI. The length of the CDR3 is 12 residues. V trimming: 3 bases; J trimming: 6 bases; junction bases outside the gene matches: 0. The full variable domain, its missing parts supplied by reference TRBV18 and TRBJ2-3, is NAGVMQNPRHLVRRRGQEARLRCSPMKGHSHVYWYRQLPEEGLKFMVYLQKENIIDESGMPKERFSAEFPKEGPSILRIQQVVRGDSAAYFCASSPGGDTQYFGPGTRLTVL.

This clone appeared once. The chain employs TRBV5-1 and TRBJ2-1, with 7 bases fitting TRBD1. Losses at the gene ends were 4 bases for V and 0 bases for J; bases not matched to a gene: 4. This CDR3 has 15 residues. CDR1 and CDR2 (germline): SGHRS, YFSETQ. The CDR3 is CASSLQGSSYNEQFF. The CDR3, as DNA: TGCGCCAGCAGCCTACAGGGGAGCTCCTACAATGAGCAGTTCTTC.

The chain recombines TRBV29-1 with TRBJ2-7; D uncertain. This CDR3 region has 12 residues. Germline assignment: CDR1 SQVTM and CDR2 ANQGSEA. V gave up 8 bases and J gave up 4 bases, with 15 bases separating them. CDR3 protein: CSFYGTSYEQYF. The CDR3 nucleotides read TGCAGCTTCTACGGAACCTCATACGAGCAGTACTTC.

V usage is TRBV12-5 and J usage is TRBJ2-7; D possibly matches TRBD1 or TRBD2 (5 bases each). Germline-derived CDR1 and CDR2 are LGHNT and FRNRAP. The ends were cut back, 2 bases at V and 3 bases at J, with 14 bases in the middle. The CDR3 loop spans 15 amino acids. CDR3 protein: CASGLYQGPVYEQYF. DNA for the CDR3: TGTGCTAGTGGTTTGTATCAGGGACCAGTCTACGAGCAGTACTTC.

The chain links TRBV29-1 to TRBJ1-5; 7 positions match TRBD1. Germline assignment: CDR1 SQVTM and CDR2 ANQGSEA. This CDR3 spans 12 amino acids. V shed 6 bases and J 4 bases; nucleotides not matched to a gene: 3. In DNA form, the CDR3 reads TGCAGCGTCCTACAGGGGAATCAGCCCCAGCATTTT. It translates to CSVLQGNQPQHF.

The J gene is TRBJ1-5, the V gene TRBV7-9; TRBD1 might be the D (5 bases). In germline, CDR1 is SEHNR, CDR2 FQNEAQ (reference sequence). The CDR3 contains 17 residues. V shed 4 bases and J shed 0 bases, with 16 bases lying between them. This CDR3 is CASSSDRNGLSNQPQHF. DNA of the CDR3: TGTGCCAGCAGCTCTGACAGAAACGGACTTAGCAATCAGCCCCAGCATTTT.

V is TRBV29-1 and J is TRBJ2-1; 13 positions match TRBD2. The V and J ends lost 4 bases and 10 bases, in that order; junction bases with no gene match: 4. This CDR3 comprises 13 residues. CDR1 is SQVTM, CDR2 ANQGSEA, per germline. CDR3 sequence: CSVGGTSGVEQFF. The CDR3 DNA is TGCAGCGTTGGGGGGACTAGCGGGGTCGAGCAGTTCTTC.

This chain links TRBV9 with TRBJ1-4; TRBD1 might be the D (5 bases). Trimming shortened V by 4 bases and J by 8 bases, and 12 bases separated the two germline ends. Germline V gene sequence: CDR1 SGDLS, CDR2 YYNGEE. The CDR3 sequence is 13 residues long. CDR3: CASSTSQGEKLFF. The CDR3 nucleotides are TGTGCCAGCAGCACCTCCCAGGGAGAAAAACTGTTTTTT.

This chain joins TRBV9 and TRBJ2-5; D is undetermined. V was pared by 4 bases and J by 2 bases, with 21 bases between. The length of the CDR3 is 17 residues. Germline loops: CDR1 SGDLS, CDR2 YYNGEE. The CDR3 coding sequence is TGTGCCAGCAGCCCTCACTCAACCTTGGCAGGTCAAGAGACCCAGTACTTC. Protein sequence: CASSPHSTLAGQETQYF.

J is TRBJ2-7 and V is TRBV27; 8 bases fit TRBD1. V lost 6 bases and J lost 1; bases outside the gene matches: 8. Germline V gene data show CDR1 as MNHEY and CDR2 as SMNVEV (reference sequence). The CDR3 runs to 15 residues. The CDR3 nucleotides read TGTGCCAGCAGGCCACAGGGGGAACTATCCTACGAGCAGTACTTC. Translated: CASRPQGELSYEQYF.

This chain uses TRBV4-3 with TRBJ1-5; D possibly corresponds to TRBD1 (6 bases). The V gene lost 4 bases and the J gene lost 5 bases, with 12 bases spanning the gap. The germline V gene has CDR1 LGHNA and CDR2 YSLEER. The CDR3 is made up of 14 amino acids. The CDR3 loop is CASSRDRSDQPQHF. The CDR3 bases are TGCGCCAGCAGCCGAGACAGGAGCGATCAGCCCCAGCATTTT.

The CDR3 spells CASSGFSYEQYF. The CDR3 DNA reads as TGTGCCTCATCAGGGTTCTCCTACGAGCAGTACTTC. This chain uses TRBV30 with TRBJ2-7; the D gene is possibly TRBD1 (5 bases). The germline CDR1 and CDR2 sequences are GTSNPN and SVGIG (reference sequence). V was clipped by 7 bases and J by 0 bases, with 10 bases between them. This CDR3 has 12 amino acids.

CDR3 residues: CASSPGTSGGQETQYF. The CDR3 DNA sequence: TGCGCCAGCAGCCCTGGGACTAGCGGAGGTCAAGAGACCCAGTACTTC. The chain links TRBV4-1 to TRBJ2-5; TRBD2 aligns across 11 bases. Germline CDR1 reads MGHRA; CDR2 reads YSYEKL. The CDR3 runs 16 residues. V dropped 4 bases and J dropped 2; count of bases not matched to a gene: 6.

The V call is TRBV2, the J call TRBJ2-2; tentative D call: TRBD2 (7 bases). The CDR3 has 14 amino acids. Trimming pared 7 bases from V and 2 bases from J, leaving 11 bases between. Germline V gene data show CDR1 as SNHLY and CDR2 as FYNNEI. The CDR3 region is CASKGGPNTGELFF. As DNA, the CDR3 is TGTGCCAGCAAGGGGGGGCCCAACACCGGGGAGCTGTTTTTT.

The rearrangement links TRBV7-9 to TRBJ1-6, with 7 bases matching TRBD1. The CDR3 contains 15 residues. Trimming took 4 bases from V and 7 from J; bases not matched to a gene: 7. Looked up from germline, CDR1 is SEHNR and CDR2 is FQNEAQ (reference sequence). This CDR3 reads CASSSRQGRNSPLHF. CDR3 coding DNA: TGTGCCAGCAGCTCAAGACAGGGACGGAATTCACCCCTCCACTTT.

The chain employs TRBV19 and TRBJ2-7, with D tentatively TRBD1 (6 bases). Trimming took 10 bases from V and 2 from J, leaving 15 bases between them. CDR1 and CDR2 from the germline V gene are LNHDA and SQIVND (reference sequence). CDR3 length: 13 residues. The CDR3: CATWDTGTYEQYF. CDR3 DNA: TGTGCCACTTGGGACACCGGAACCTACGAGCAGTACTTC.